Below, 29 T cell receptor beta chains from the same sample are listed, as sequenced in a study of T-cell memory formation after mild COVID-19. One entry per CDR3 protein results from TCRdb running MiXCR on the 5' RACE reads. The table has about 250,000 distinct CDR3 sequences, approximately 15% seen once. The sequenced sample was PBMCs or a T cell subset sorted from them (not recorded which). All receptors derive from an adult woman who had mild COVID-19 (a few samples of this study predate the infection). Cell type and time point are not known.

This clonotype has more than one count but fewer than ten. V usage is TRBV19 and J usage is TRBJ2-7; perhaps D is TRBD1 or TRBD2 (5 bases each). Germline V gene lookup returns CDR1 LNHDA and CDR2 SQIVND (reference sequence). The CDR3 has 15 residues. Trimming took 3 bases from V and 1 from J, leaving 13 bases between them. CDR3 residues: CASSMSGRKSYEQYF. CDR3 coding DNA: TGTGCCAGTAGTATGTCGGGGCGTAAGTCCTACGAGCAGTACTTC.

This rearrangement joins TRBV5-6 to TRBJ2-5; D is possibly TRBD1 (6 bases). Germline V gives CDR1 SGHDT, CDR2 YYEEEE. V gave up 3 bases and J gave up 1 base, with 10 bases separating them. The CDR3 extends over 14 amino acids. The chain's CDR3 is CASSSGEVQETQYF. CDR3 DNA: TGTGCCAGCAGCTCAGGGGAAGTCCAAGAGACCCAGTACTTC.

This clonotype has just a few counts. The J gene is TRBJ2-1, the V gene TRBV7-2; 14 positions match TRBD2. The V segment lost 6 bases and the J segment 7 bases; nucleotides outside the gene matches: 5. CDR3 length: 15 amino acids. Germline CDR1 is SGHTA and CDR2 is FQGNSA. CDR3 in amino acids: CASREGLAGVNEQFF. CDR3 in DNA: TGTGCCAGCAGGGAGGGACTAGCGGGGGTGAATGAGCAGTTCTTC.

This clonotype was observed at least ten times. This chain joins TRBV29-1 and TRBJ2-7; 7 bases line up with TRBD1. Germline V gene data show CDR1 as SQVTM and CDR2 as ANQGSEA. CDR3 length equals 14 residues. The ends lost 7 bases at V and 1 base at J; junction bases unmatched: 10. CDR3 sequence reads: CSARPGQTSYEQYF. CDR3 in DNA: TGCAGCGCTCGTCCGGGACAGACGTCCTACGAGCAGTACTTC.

This clonotype occurred a few times. V gene TRBV15 combines with J gene TRBJ2-1; a weak D match, TRBD2 (6 bases). The length of the CDR3 is 15 residues. V lost 0 bases, J lost 3 bases, and 9 bases lay in between. In germline, CDR1 is LNHNV, CDR2 YYDKDF (reference sequence). The CDR3, as DNA: TGTGCCACCAGCAGAGAAGGAGGGGACTACAATGAGCAGTTCTTC. Its translation is CATSREGGDYNEQFF. Looking up the rest from reference TRBV15 and TRBJ2-1 gives the full variable domain: DAMVIQNPRYQVTQFGKPVTLSCSQTLNHNVMYWYQQKSSQAPKLLFHYYDKDFNNEADTPDNFQSRRPNTSFCFLDIRSPGLGDTAMYLCATSREGGDYNEQFFGPGTRLTVL.

This clonotype was seen more than once but under ten times. The chain employs TRBV14 and TRBJ2-7; D gene ambiguous. Germline values: CDR1 SGHDN, CDR2 FVKESK. The CDR3 totals 12 residues. Trimming removed 3 bases from V and 0 bases from J, with 3 bases in between. The CDR3 DNA is TGTGCCAGCAGCCATAGCTCCTACGAGCAGTACGTC. As protein: CASSHSSYEQYV.

V is TRBV25-1 and J is TRBJ1-4, with D unclear. Trimming took 0 bases from V and 7 from J, leaving 9 bases between them. This CDR3 region has 14 residues. Germline V gene lookup returns CDR1 MGHDK and CDR2 SYGVNS. CDR3 region: CASSEYSPGEKLFF. The CDR3 DNA reads TGTGCCAGCAGTGAATATAGTCCGGGTGAAAAACTGTTTTTT.

The table lists this clonotype with a few counts. The rearrangement joins TRBV7-2 to TRBJ2-7; D might be TRBD2 (6 bases). The germline V gene has CDR1 SGHTA and CDR2 FQGNSA. Deletions cut 1 base from V and 2 bases from J, with 12 bases between. There are 15 residues in the CDR3. The CDR3 nucleotides are TGTGCCAGCAGCTTAGAGGCGGGATCAACCTACGAGCAGTACTTC. It encodes CASSLEAGSTYEQYF.

This clonotype was observed a handful of times. The chain carries TRBV11-2 and TRBJ2-1; D may be TRBD2 (6 bases). Trimming removed 1 base at V and 6 bases at J, with 10 bases between. CDR3 length: 14 amino acids. Germline CDR1 SGHAT, CDR2 FQNNGV. The CDR3 DNA reads TGTGCCAGCAGCTTAGGTACGGGAGTCAATGAGCAGTTCTTC. This codes for CASSLGTGVNEQFF.

The chain carries TRBV12-3 or TRBV12-4 and TRBJ2-5; TRBD2 might be the D (6 bases). The V gene lost 4 bases and the J gene lost 3 bases, with 12 bases spanning the gap. This CDR3 is 14 amino acids long. CDR3 region: CASSSGTLKETQYF. As DNA, the CDR3 is TGTGCCAGCAGTTCCGGGACTTTGAAAGAGACCCAGTACTTC.

V gene TRBV15 combines with J gene TRBJ2-1, with no clear D. Trimming removed 3 bases from V and 0 bases from J, with 3 bases in between. The CDR3 has 13 amino acids. Germline V gene lookup returns CDR1 LNHNV and CDR2 YYDKDF (reference sequence). CDR3 DNA: TGTGCCACCAGCAGGGGCTCCTACAATGAGCAGTTCTTC. Amino acid sequence: CATSRGSYNEQFF.

In its sample, this clonotype was seen a few times. The V gene is TRBV18, the J gene TRBJ1-5, with D possibly being TRBD1 (5 bases). Germline V gene lookup returns CDR1 KGHSH and CDR2 LQKENI. V lost 3 bases and J lost 6, with 9 bases in between. The CDR3 has 13 residues. The CDR3 nucleotides are TGTGCCAGCTCACCCTCAGGGACTCAGCCCCAGCATTTT. Its protein is CASSPSGTQPQHF.

The rearrangement uses TRBV20-1 and TRBJ1-2; a possible D gene is TRBD1 (6 bases). V lost 0 bases to trimming and J lost 7 bases, with 15 bases between them. This CDR3 spans 14 amino acids. Germline loops: CDR1 DFQATT, CDR2 SNEGSKA (reference sequence). The CDR3, as DNA: TGCAGTGCTAGAGATATGAGGGGGTTCTCTGGCTACACCTTC. Its translation: CSARDMRGFSGYTF.

The chain links TRBV7-3 to TRBJ2-5; maybe TRBD2 (6 bases). The V gene lost 5 bases and the J gene lost 3 bases, with 13 bases spanning the gap. CDR1 is SGHTA and CDR2 is FQGTGA in the germline V gene. The CDR3 contains 14 residues. The CDR3 coding sequence is TGTGCCAGCAGCCCTGGGGGGTACGAAGAGACCCAGTACTTC. Translating it yields CASSPGGYEETQYF. The entire variable domain, with the rest obtained from reference TRBV7-3 and TRBJ2-5, is as follows: GAGVSQTPSNKVTEKGKYVELRCDPISGHTALYWYRQSLGQGPEFLIYFQGTGAADDSGLPNDRFFAVRPEGSVSTLKIQRTERGDSAVYLCASSPGGYEETQYFGPGTRLLVL.

The sample holds a few counts of this clonotype. The chain employs TRBV7-9 and TRBJ2-5; 8 bases align to TRBD1. From germline, CDR1 is SEHNR and CDR2 FQNEAQ (reference sequence). The CDR3 is 14 amino acids. The V gene end was trimmed by 5 bases and the J gene end by 5 bases; junction bases not matched to a gene: 7. This CDR3 reads CASSLGQGQETQYF. The CDR3 nucleotides are TGTGCCAGCAGCCTTGGACAGGGACAGGAGACCCAGTACTTC.

The rearrangement joins TRBV25-1 to TRBJ2-3, with 9 bases that match TRBD1. CDR3 length equals 15 residues. Germline V gives CDR1 MGHDK, CDR2 SYGVNS. Unmatched junction bases numbered 7, after V lost 4 bases and J lost 5 bases. The CDR3 sequence: CASSGGQGKGDTQYF. The CDR3 DNA is TGTGCCAGCAGTGGTGGACAGGGGAAAGGAGATACGCAGTATTTT.

In this sample, this clonotype turned up a few times. V and J are TRBV20-1 and TRBJ1-3, with a weak D call TRBD1 (5 bases). The CDR3 runs 17 residues. Trimming took off 0 bases at V and 0 bases at J, with 15 bases between the two ends. Germline loops: CDR1 DFQATT, CDR2 SNEGSKA (reference sequence). The CDR3 reads CSARDAGQALSGNTIYF. The CDR3 DNA reads TGCAGTGCTAGAGACGCGGGGCAGGCCCTCTCTGGAAACACCATATATTTT.

This clonotype was detected ten times or more. The CDR3 spells CASKAGTSGNEQFF. CDR3 nucleotides: TGTGCCAGCAAAGCCGGGACTAGCGGGAATGAGCAGTTCTTC. This chain connects TRBV7-6 to TRBJ2-1; 12 bases agree with TRBD2. This CDR3 contains 14 residues. Germline trimming cut 7 bases from V and 7 bases from J; bases unmatched to any gene: 5. Germline lookup yields CDR1 SGHVS and CDR2 FNYEAQ. Looking up the rest from reference TRBV7-6 and TRBJ2-1 gives the full variable domain: GAGVSQSPRYKVTKRGQDVALRCDPISGHVSLYWYRQALGQGPEFLTYFNYEAQQDKSGLPNDRFSAERPEGSISTLTIQRTEQRDSAMYRCASKAGTSGNEQFFGPGTRLTVL.

This clonotype was detected only once. The gene calls are TRBV7-2 and TRBJ2-7; 12 bases are a match to TRBD2. Trimming took 6 bases from V and 0 from J; bases not matched to a gene: 6. This CDR3 spans 16 amino acids. Germline CDR1 reads SGHTA; CDR2 reads FQGNSA. The CDR3 loop reads CASRSTSGGYSYEQYF. CDR3 bases: TGTGCCAGCAGATCCACTAGCGGGGGGTACTCCTACGAGCAGTACTTC.

In its sample, this clonotype was seen many times. V is TRBV20-1 and J is TRBJ1-1, with D tentatively TRBD1 (5 bases). The CDR3 consists of 15 residues. Between the trimmed V and J ends, which lost 1 base and 4 bases, there was a span of 16 bases. The V gene's germline CDR1 is DFQATT and CDR2 SNEGSKA (reference sequence). CDR3 coding DNA: TGCAGTGCTAGAGCTGGGAGTGATGGGGGCACTGAAGCTTTCTTT. Its protein product is CSARAGSDGGTEAFF.

The V and J genes are TRBV27 and TRBJ1-1, with D possibly TRBD1 on 5 matching bases. The germline gives CDR1 MNHEY, CDR2 SMNVEV (reference sequence). The germline V and J ends were trimmed by 2 bases and 1 base, with 14 bases remaining between them. CDR3 length: 16 amino acids. This CDR3 is CASSLGGRRPNTEAFF. CDR3 DNA sequence: TGTGCCAGCAGTTTAGGGGGAAGACGACCGAACACTGAAGCTTTCTTT.

This clonotype was recorded at least ten times. This chain links TRBV12-3 or TRBV12-4 with TRBJ2-7; 8 bases fit TRBD2. Trimming at V came to 5 bases and at J to 4 bases, leaving 7 bases not matched to a gene. The CDR3 totals 14 residues. The DNA for the CDR3 is TGTGCCAGCAGTCCCCCAGCGGGGGTTTACGAGCAGTACTTC. It yields the protein CASSPPAGVYEQYF.

This clonotype was seen a few times. The chain uses TRBV7-8 and TRBJ2-2; the match to TRBD1 covers 8 bases. This CDR3 has 17 amino acids. CDR1 is SGHVS, CDR2 FQNEAQ, per germline. V lost 5 bases, J lost 5 bases, and 13 bases stayed unmatched. CDR3 nucleotides: TGTGCCAGCAGCCGGGGACAGGCCACGCGGGGTACCGGGGAGCTGTTTTTT. This translates into CASSRGQATRGTGELFF.

This clonotype was picked up many times. The V gene is TRBV7-2, the J gene TRBJ2-2; D is ambiguous. Trimming pared 5 bases from V and 5 bases from J, leaving 12 bases between. Germline V CDR1 and CDR2: SGHTA, FQGNSA. This CDR3 is built from 14 residues. In DNA form, the CDR3 reads TGTGCCAGCAGCCAATCCCTGGGAACCGGGGAGCTGTTTTTT. It yields the protein CASSQSLGTGELFF.

The V gene is TRBV10-3, the J gene TRBJ2-7; D gene ambiguous. V was trimmed by 0 bases and J by 0 bases, leaving 6 bases between them. The CDR3 runs to 14 residues. Germline CDR1 reads ENHRY; CDR2 reads SYGVKD. The CDR3 reads CAISESVYSYEQYF. DNA of the CDR3: TGTGCCATCAGTGAGTCCGTCTACTCCTACGAGCAGTACTTC.

This clonotype turned up a few times. The V gene is TRBV7-2, the J gene TRBJ2-3; unclear D gene. The V end was cut by 2 bases, the J end by 6 bases, with 12 bases between. Looked up from germline, CDR1 is SGHTA and CDR2 is FQGNSA. The CDR3 consists of 14 residues. CDR3: CASSLIRRVDTQYF. CDR3 DNA: TGTGCCAGCAGCTTAATTCGTCGGGTTGATACGCAGTATTTT.

The chain combines TRBV29-1 with TRBJ2-4; D perhaps matches TRBD2 (5 bases). V was cut by 5 bases and J by 0 bases, with 8 bases left in between. This CDR3 has 13 amino acids. Germline loops: CDR1 SQVTM, CDR2 ANQGSEA. The CDR3 coding sequence is TGCAGCGTTCGGGATTTAGCCAAAAACATTCAGTACTTC. This encodes CSVRDLAKNIQYF.

This clonotype was recorded a few times. The chain couples TRBV7-9 to TRBJ2-1, with 8 bases matching TRBD2. After removal of 8 bases from V and 6 bases from J, the junction contained 6 bases not matched to a gene. CDR3 length: 13 amino acids. Germline CDR1 is SEHNR and CDR2 is FQNEAQ (reference sequence). The DNA for the CDR3 is TGTGCCAGCCCGGGACTAGGGTTCAATGAGCAGTTCTTC. Residues: CASPGLGFNEQFF.

This clonotype turned up a few times. The chain is built from TRBV12-3 or TRBV12-4 and TRBJ1-6; D uncertain. The CDR3 is 14 amino acids. Trimming left V 6 bases short and J 0 bases short, with 6 bases between. CDR3 in amino acids: CASSESSYNSPLHF. CDR3 DNA sequence: TGTGCCAGCAGCGAAAGCTCCTATAATTCACCCCTCCACTTT.